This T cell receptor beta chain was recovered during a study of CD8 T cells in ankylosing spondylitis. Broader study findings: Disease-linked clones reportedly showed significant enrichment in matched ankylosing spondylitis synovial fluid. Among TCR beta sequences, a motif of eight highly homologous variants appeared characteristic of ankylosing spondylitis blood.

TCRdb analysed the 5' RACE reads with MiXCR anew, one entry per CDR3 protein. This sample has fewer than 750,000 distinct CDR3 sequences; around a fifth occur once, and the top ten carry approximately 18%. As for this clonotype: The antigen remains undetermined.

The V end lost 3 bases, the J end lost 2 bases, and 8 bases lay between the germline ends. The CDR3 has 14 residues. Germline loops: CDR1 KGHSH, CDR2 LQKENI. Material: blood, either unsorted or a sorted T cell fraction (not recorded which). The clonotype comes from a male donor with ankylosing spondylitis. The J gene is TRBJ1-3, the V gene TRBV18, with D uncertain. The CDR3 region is CASSPQTTGNTIYF. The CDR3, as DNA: TGTGCCAGCTCACCGCAGACAACTGGAAACACCATATATTTT.